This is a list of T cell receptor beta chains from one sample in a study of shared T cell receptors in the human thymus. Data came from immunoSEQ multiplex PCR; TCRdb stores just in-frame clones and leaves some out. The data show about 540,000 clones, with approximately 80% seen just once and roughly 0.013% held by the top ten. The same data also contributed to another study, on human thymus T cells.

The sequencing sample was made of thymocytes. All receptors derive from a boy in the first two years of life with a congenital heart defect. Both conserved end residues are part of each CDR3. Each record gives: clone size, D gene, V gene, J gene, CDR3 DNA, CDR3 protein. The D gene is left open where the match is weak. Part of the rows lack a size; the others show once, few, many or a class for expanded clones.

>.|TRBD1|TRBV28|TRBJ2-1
TGTGCCAGCAGATTAACTCGACAGGGAATCAATGAGCAGTTCTTC
CASRLTRQGINEQFF
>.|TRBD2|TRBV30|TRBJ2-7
TGTGCCTGGAGTCAAACGTGGTCTGGCGGGAGTAGTAGGGAGCAGTACTTC
CAWSQTWSGGSSREQYF
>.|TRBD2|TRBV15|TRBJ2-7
TGTGCCATCGCCCGGGAGGGAAGCTCCTACGAGCAGTACTTC
CAIAREGSSYEQYF
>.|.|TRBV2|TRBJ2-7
TGTGCCAGCAGGGGACACTCCTACGAGCAGTACTTC
CASRGHSYEQYF
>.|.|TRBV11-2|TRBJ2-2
TGTGCCTGGGGGCAGGTGGGCACCGGGGAGCTGTTTTTT
CAWGQVGTGELFF
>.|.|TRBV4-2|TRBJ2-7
TGTGCCAGCAGCCAAGAGGGAGGAATACTGAACTACGAGCAGTACTTC
CASSQEGGILNYEQYF
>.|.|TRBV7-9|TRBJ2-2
TGTGCCAGCAGCTATCACTCCGGGGAGCTGTTTTTT
CASSYHSGELFF
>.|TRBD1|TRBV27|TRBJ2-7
TGTGCCAGCAGTTCGAGACAGGGGGCCCACGAGCAGTACTTC
CASSSRQGAHEQYF
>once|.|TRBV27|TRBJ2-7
TGTGCCAGCAGTCCATACGGGATATCCGGCTCCTACGAGCAGTACTTC
CASSPYGISGSYEQYF
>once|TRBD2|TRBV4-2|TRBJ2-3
TGTGCCAGCAGCCAGTCACCTAGCGGGAGAGCAACAGATACGCAGTATTTT
CASSQSPSGRATDTQYF
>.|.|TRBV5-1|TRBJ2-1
TGCGCCAGCAGCCCGTCCTCCTACAATGAGCAGTTCTTC
CASSPSSYNEQFF
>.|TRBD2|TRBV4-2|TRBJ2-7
TGTGCCAGCAGCCAAGGGACTAGCGGGAGGACAACCTACGAGCAGTACTTC
CASSQGTSGRTTYEQYF
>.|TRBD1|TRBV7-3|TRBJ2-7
TGTGCCAGCAGCTACACTGGACAGGGGGGCTACGAGCAGTACTTC
CASSYTGQGGYEQYF
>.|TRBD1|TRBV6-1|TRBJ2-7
TGTGCCAGCTTGCTCCCGGGACAGTCCTACGAGCAGTACTTC
CASLLPGQSYEQYF
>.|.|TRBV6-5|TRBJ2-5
TGTGCCAGCTCTCCCGGGGTCGGCGGGCAGGCCCAGTACTTC
CASSPGVGGQAQYF
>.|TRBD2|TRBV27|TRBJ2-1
TGTGCCAGCGGAACTAGCGGGAGGGCCCAGTACAATGAGCAGTTCTTC
CASGTSGRAQYNEQFF
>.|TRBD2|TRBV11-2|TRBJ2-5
TGTGCCAGCAGCCCTGAGACTAGCGGGAGGGAAAAAGAGACCCAGTACTTC
CASSPETSGREKETQYF
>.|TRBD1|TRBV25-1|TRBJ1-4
TGTGCCAGCAGTCCGCCCCAGACAGGGGCGAATGAAAAACTGTTTTTT
CASSPPQTGANEKLFF
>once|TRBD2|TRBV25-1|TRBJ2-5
TGTGCCAGCAGTGTGGGGACTAGCGGGAGAAAGACCCAGTACTTC
CASSVGTSGRKTQYF
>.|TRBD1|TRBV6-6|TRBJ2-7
TGTGCCAGCAGCCGACGGGCGGGACAGGGGATGGGGCAGTACTTC
CASSRRAGQGMGQYF
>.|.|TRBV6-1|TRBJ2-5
TGTGCCAGCAGTGAACCAAGGCGGACTCAAGAGACCCAGTACTTC
CASSEPRRTQETQYF
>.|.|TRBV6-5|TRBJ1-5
TGTGCCAGCAGCCATCACCAGGGCCAGCCCCAGCATTTT
CASSHHQGQPQHF
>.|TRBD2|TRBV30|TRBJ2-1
TGTGCCTGGAGTGTACTAGGGCAACTAGCGTCGTACAATGAGCAGTTCTTC
CAWSVLGQLASYNEQFF
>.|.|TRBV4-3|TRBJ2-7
TGCGCCAGCAGCCAAGACGAGGCGGCAGGGTTCTCCTACGAGCAGTACTTC
CASSQDEAAGFSYEQYF
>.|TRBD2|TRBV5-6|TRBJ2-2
TGTGCCAGCAGCCCGGGACTAGCGGGAGGCCCGAACACCGGGGAGCTGTTTTTT
CASSPGLAGGPNTGELFF
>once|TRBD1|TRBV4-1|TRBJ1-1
TGCGCCAGCAGCCCCAACCGACCGGGACAGGGCTTCCCTGAAGCTTTCTTT
CASSPNRPGQGFPEAFF
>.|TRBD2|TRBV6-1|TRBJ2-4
TGTGCCAGCAGTGAAGTAGGGACTAGCGGGAGGTGGGCCAAAAACATTCAGTACTTC
CASSEVGTSGRWAKNIQYF
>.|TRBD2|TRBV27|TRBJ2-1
TGTGCCAGCAGTCCTGGGAATAGCGGGAGAGCAGGTGAGCAGTTCTTC
CASSPGNSGRAGEQFF
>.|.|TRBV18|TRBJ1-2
TGTGCCAGCTCACTTCGGGGCTATGGCTACACCTTC
CASSLRGYGYTF
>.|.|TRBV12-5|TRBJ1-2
TGTGCTAGTGACGAACTCGCGCAAAGAGGCTATGGCTACACCTTC
CASDELAQRGYGYTF
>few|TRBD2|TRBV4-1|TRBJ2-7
TGCGCCAGCAGCCAAGTCTTGGGGAATGAGACTAGCGGATACGAGCAGTACTTC
CASSQVLGNETSGYEQYF
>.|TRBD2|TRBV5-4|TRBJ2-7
TGTGCCAGCAGCCCGGATAGCGGGACCTCCTACGAGCAGTACTTC
CASSPDSGTSYEQYF